This entry lists 9 T cell receptor beta chains sequenced from one sample in a study of siplizumab effects on memory and regulatory T cells. Libraries were prepared by immunoSEQ multiplex PCR; TCRdb keeps only in-frame clonotypes and omits some of them. The sample gives around 99,000 clones, about 92% of which show up once; 0.6% to 0.8% is in the top ten. The material sequenced was Tregs sorted from blood. These receptors were obtained from a human donor in good health.

J is TRBJ2-1 and V is TRBV27; the D is unclear. The CDR3 runs 13 residues. Germline V gene lookup returns CDR1 MNHEY and CDR2 SMNVEV (reference sequence). The germline V and J ends were trimmed by 3 bases and 5 bases, with 8 bases remaining between them. In nucleotides, the CDR3 is TGTGCCAGCAGTTTGGTCTCGGACAATGAGCAGTTCTTC. This encodes CASSLVSDNEQFF.

CDR3 sequence (DNA): TGTGCCAGCAGCGCCCCGGGACTAGCGCACAGCTCCTACGAGCAGTACTTC. Its protein is CASSAPGLAHSSYEQYF. This chain joins TRBV5-4 and TRBJ2-7; 10 bases agree with TRBD2. Germline trimming cut 4 bases from V and 0 bases from J; bases unmatched to any gene: 10. CDR1 and CDR2 from the germline V gene are SGHNT and YYREEE (reference sequence). The CDR3 has 17 residues.

This chain uses TRBV29-1 with TRBJ1-2; tentatively, D is TRBD1 (6 bases). Germline CDR1 reads SQVTM; CDR2 reads ANQGSEA. The ends were cut back, 5 bases at V and 3 bases at J, with 13 bases in the middle. CDR3 size: 13 residues. The CDR3 nucleotides read TGCAGCGTTCAGGGGAGAGGGGACTATGGCTACACCTTC. It translates to CSVQGRGDYGYTF.

The chain carries TRBV5-1 and TRBJ1-1, with D uncertain. Germline V gives CDR1 SGHRS, CDR2 YFSETQ. The CDR3 is 13 residues long. Trimming removed 2 bases at V and 3 bases at J, with 8 bases between. CDR3 residues: CASSFQIYTEAFF. The CDR3 nucleotides are TGCGCCAGCAGCTTTCAGATTTACACTGAAGCTTTCTTT.

The chain has TRBV4-1 and TRBJ1-2; no clear D. In germline, CDR1 is MGHRA, CDR2 YSYEKL. Trimming shortened V by 2 bases and J by 3 bases, and 16 bases separated the two germline ends. The CDR3 extends over 16 amino acids. The CDR3 sequence: CASSQTPRLNDYGYTF. CDR3 sequence (DNA): TGCGCCAGCAGCCAAACCCCCCGATTGAATGACTATGGCTACACCTTC.

This clone was detected once. The chain joins TRBV14 to TRBJ2-3; TRBD2 matches 7 bases. CDR1 and CDR2 from the germline V gene are SGHDN and FVKESK. The CDR3 loop spans 19 amino acids. V shed 3 bases and J 2 bases; nucleotides not matched to a gene: 17. In DNA form, the CDR3 reads TGTGCCAGCAGCCAGGATCTCCGCGGGAGTCACCCGGACACAGATACGCAGTATTTT. This translates into CASSQDLRGSHPDTDTQYF.

The rearrangement links TRBV5-4 to TRBJ1-2, with D possibly matching TRBD1 (6 bases). Germline V gene data show CDR1 as SGHNT and CDR2 as YYREEE (reference sequence). The CDR3 contains 13 residues. V lost 4 bases, J lost 7 bases, and 14 bases lay in between. Written as DNA, the CDR3 is TGTGCCAGCAGCCCAACAGGGAATCTTGGCTACACCTTC. This sequence encodes CASSPTGNLGYTF.

The rearrangement joins TRBV11-2 to TRBJ2-2; D perhaps matches TRBD1 (6 bases). Germline CDR1 is SGHAT and CDR2 is FQNNGV. The V end was cut by 5 bases, the J end by 0 bases, with 13 bases between. This CDR3 is built from 16 residues. CDR3 coding DNA: TGTGCCAGCAGCGGCCTCGGACAGACGAACACCGGGGAGCTGTTTTTT. Its protein is CASSGLGQTNTGELFF.

This chain links TRBV27 with TRBJ2-7; TRBD1 aligns across 8 bases. Trimming at V came to 6 bases and at J to 4 bases, leaving 5 bases not matched to a gene. Germline CDR1 and CDR2: MNHEY and SMNVEV (reference sequence). The CDR3 loop spans 13 amino acids. Written as DNA, the CDR3 is TGTGCCAGCAGCCATACAGGGGGTTACGAGCAGTACTTC. The encoded protein is CASSHTGGYEQYF.